This T cell receptor beta chain was found in a study of T-cell reconstitution after alpha-beta-depleted transplantation in children. This clonotype was recorded at least ten times. The CDR3 spans 13 residues. The ends were cut back, 4 bases at V and 1 base at J, with 7 bases in the middle. Looked up from germline, CDR1 is SGHDT and CDR2 is YYEEEE. A TCRbeta library incorporating unique molecular identifiers was prepared. MiXCR, run by TCRdb on the PCR reads, gives a single entry per CDR3 protein. The sample includes some 590,000 distinct CDR3 sequences, roughly a tenth of them seen just once. The sample was PBMCs from the stem cell graft donor, taken from the stem cell graft. This sequence originates from a human donor who donated a stem cell graft to a child with acute myeloid leukemia. The chain is built from TRBV5-6 and TRBJ2-3; D possibly matches TRBD1 or TRBD2 (5 bases each). CDR3 sequence: CASSRGRTDTQYF. The CDR3 nucleotides are TGTGCCAGCAGCCGGGGCCGCACAGATACGCAGTATTTT.